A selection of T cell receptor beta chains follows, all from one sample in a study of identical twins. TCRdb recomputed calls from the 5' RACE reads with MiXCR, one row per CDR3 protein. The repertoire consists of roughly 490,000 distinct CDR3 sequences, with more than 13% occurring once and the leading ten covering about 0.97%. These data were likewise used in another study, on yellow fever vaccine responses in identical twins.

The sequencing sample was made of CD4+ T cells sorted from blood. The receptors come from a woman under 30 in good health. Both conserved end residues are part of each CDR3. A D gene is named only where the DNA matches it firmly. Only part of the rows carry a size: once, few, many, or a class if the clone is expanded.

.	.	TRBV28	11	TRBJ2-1	CATNRVNEQFF	TGTGCCACGAACAGGGTAAATGAGCAGTTCTTC
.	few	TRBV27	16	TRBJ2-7	CASSFGRGKSSYEQYF	TGTGCCAGCAGTTTCGGCAGGGGAAAGAGCTCCTACGAGCAGTACTTC
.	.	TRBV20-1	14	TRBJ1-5	CSARKTVLAQPQHF	TGCAGTGCTAGGAAGACAGTTTTGGCCCAGCCCCAGCATTTT
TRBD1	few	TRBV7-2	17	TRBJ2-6	CASRQQYRGSGANVLTF	TGTGCCAGCAGACAACAATACAGGGGATCTGGGGCCAACGTCCTGACTTTC
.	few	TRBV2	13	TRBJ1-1	CASSDAPQGKAFF	TGTGCCAGCAGTGATGCCCCCCAGGGGAAAGCTTTCTTT
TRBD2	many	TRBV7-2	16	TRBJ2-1	CASSLGGLAGGYEQFF	TGTGCCAGCAGCTTAGGAGGACTAGCGGGAGGTTATGAGCAGTTCTTC
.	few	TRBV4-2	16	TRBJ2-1	CASSQDKADSYNEQFF	TGTGCCAGCAGCCAAGATAAGGCAGACTCCTACAATGAGCAGTTCTTC
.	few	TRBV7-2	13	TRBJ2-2	CASSLSLDGELFF	TGTGCCAGCAGCTTATCTTTGGACGGGGAGCTGTTTTTT
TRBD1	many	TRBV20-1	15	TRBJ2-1	CSARVPLGQHNEQFF	TGCAGTGCTAGAGTTCCCCTGGGACAGCACAATGAGCAGTTCTTC
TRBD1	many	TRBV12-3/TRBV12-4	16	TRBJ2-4	CASSFSPGGAGNIQYF	TGTGCCAGCAGTTTCTCGCCAGGGGGCGCCGGGAACATTCAGTACTTC
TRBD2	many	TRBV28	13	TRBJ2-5	CASSYLAGGDQYF	TGTGCCAGCAGTTACCTAGCGGGAGGGGACCAGTACTTC
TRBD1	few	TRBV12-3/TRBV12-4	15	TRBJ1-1	CASRGGTGWNTEAFF	TGTGCCAGCAGAGGGGGGACAGGGTGGAACACTGAAGCTTTCTTT
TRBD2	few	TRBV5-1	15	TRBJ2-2	CASSSKRGPTGELFF	TGCGCCAGCAGCAGTAAGCGGGGGCCGACCGGGGAGCTGTTTTTT
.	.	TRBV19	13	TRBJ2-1	CASTQGSYNEQFF	TGTGCCAGTACCCAAGGCAGTTACAATGAGCAGTTCTTC
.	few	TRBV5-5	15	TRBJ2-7	CASSFNAGVPHEQYF	TGTGCCAGCAGCTTCAACGCAGGGGTCCCCCACGAGCAGTACTTC
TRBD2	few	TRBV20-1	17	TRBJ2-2	CSARVMREAHSTGELFF	TGCAGTGCTAGGGTAATGCGGGAGGCCCACTCAACCGGGGAGCTGTTTTTT
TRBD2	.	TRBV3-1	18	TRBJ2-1	CASSQATSGIISYNEQFF	TGTGCCAGCAGCCAAGCTACTAGCGGGATAATATCCTACAATGAGCAGTTCTTC
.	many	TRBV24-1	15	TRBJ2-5	CATSDLVQGGETQYF	TGTGCCACCAGTGATTTGGTACAGGGTGGGGAGACCCAGTACTTC
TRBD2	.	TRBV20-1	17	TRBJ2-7	CSARDKRTSGGPGEQYF	TGCAGTGCTAGAGATAAGAGGACTAGCGGGGGACCCGGCGAGCAGTACTTC
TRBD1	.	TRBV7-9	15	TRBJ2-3	CASSHRDSFTDTQYF	TGTGCCAGCAGCCACCGGGACAGCTTCACAGATACGCAGTATTTT
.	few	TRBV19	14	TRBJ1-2	CASIPTGLSRGYTF	TGTGCCAGTATCCCGACGGGACTATCTCGTGGCTACACCTTC
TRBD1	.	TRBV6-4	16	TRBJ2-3	CASSRGTGLGADTQYF	TGTGCCAGCAGTAGAGGGACAGGGTTAGGCGCAGATACGCAGTATTTT
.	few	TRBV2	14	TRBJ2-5	CASSEVGGQETQYF	TGTGCCAGCAGTGAAGTAGGGGGCCAAGAGACCCAGTACTTC
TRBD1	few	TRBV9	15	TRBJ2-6	CASSVEDRGANVLTF	TGTGCCAGCAGCGTAGAGGACAGGGGGGCCAACGTCCTGACTTTC
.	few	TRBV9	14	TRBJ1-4	CASSGTGNNEKLFF	TGTGCCAGCAGCGGTACAGGGAACAATGAAAAACTGTTTTTT
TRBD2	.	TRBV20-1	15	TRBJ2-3	CSWTSGGPNTDTQYF	TGCAGTTGGACTAGCGGGGGCCCAAACACAGATACGCAGTATTTT
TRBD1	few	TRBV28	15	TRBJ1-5	CASRSDRVDYQPQHF	TGTGCCAGCAGATCCGACAGGGTTGACTATCAGCCCCAGCATTTT